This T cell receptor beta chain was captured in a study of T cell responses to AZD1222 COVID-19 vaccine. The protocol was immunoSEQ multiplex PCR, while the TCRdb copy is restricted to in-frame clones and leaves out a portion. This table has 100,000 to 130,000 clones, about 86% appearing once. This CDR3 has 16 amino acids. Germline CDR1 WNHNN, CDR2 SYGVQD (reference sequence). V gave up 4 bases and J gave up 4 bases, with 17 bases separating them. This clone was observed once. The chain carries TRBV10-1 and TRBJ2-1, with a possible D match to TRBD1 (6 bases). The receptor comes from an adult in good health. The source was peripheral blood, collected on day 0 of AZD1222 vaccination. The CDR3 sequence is CASSATGLSVYNEQFF. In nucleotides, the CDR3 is TGCGCCAGCAGTGCGACAGGCCTCTCGGTGTACAATGAGCAGTTCTTC.